This T cell receptor beta chain is drawn from a study of molecular identifiers for immune sequencing clone quantification. Study summary: RNA, taken in replicates from roughly 21,000 or 96,000 naive CD8 cells, was split five ways, with four sequenced. Findings and limits, study-wide: Effector cells had over 99% of their molecules in clones above 20 RNA copies, while naive cells had under 1%. A shared barcode on identical TCR molecules could lead to underestimated sizes for highly expanded clones.

The germline CDR1 and CDR2 sequences are MGHRA and YSYEKL. This CDR3 is built from 16 residues. TCRdb re-derived calls from the PCR reads in MiXCR, one entry per CDR3 protein. The sample yields about 500,000 distinct CDR3 sequences, about a fifth seen once. This clonotype was seen a few times. Antigen: not known. Sequence at one end of the junction differs from germline and may be a read error. The sequence came from a human donor in good health. Some libraries in this study had Jurkat cell RNA spiked in. The chain has TRBV4-1 and TRBJ2-2, with 9 bases identical to TRBD1. The sample was naive CD8+ T cells from blood, with Jurkat cell RNA spiked in. Subset defined: FACS-sorted CD8+CD4-CCR7+CD45RA+ naive T cells. Here the CDR3 DNA reads TGCGTCAGCAGCCGCACCTCCGGACAGGGGACCGGGGAGCTGTTTTTT. Its protein is CVSSRTSGQGTGELFF.